This TCR beta chain was captured by sequencing in a study of sequential checkpoint blockade in melanoma. Treatment in this sample: randomized to nivolumab then ipilimumab (arm A) or the reverse (arm B). This clone was found a few times. This CDR3 is built from 15 residues. Looked up from germline, CDR1 is SGHNT and CDR2 is YYREEE (reference sequence). V was cut by 4 bases and J by 3 bases, with 17 bases left in between. Measured with immunoSEQ multiplex PCR; TCRdb has only the in-frame clones, and not every one. This table holds 25,000 to 30,000 clones, more than 80% found once. The sequence came from a human donor with melanoma. The sample here was CD8+ T cells sorted from blood (inferred from file names), taken from a patient given nivolumab and ipilimumab in sequence. J is TRBJ2-7 and V is TRBV5-4; D possibly corresponds to TRBD2 (6 bases). The CDR3 nucleotides read TGTGCCAGCAGCCAAGGGTCTAGCGAATTCTACGAGCAGTACTTC. Protein sequence: CASSQGSSEFYEQYF.